The 22 T cell receptor beta chains presented below share a single source sample, sequenced in a study of cytomegalovirus exposure and HLA in healthy donors. The PCR had 60 Vbeta and 13 Jbeta primers. Using immunoSEQ multiplex PCR, the repertoire was profiled, and TCRdb retains in-frame clones only, with some absent. The repertoire shows about 52,000 clones; the top ten hold roughly an eighth. The source material was PBMCs. The receptors were sampled from a woman aged 55-70 years in good health and CMV-seropositive.

This chain joins TRBV18 and TRBJ1-1; D is ambiguous. Trimming took off 3 bases at V and 4 bases at J, with 12 bases between the two ends. The CDR3 runs to 14 residues. Germline CDR1 and CDR2: KGHSH and LQKENI. The CDR3 DNA sequence: TGTGCCAGCTCACCGCGGAGGGATAGCACTGAAGCTTTCTTT. Amino acids: CASSPRRDSTEAFF.

The chain links TRBV18 to TRBJ2-6; the D is unclear. Germline CDR1 KGHSH, CDR2 LQKENI. Trimming pared 5 bases from V and 1 base from J, leaving 9 bases between. The CDR3 runs to 15 residues. CDR3 sequence: CASSSSESGANVLTF. The CDR3 DNA is TGTGCCAGCTCAAGTTCTGAGTCTGGGGCCAACGTCCTGACTTTC.

The chain couples TRBV10-3 to TRBJ1-5; D unresolved. Germline-derived CDR1 and CDR2 are ENHRY and SYGVKD. V was shortened by 6 bases and J by 0 bases, with 12 bases between the two germline ends. This CDR3 contains 15 residues. The DNA for the CDR3 is TGTGCCATCAGCGCCGGAGACCATAGCAATCAGCCCCAGCATTTT. Its protein is CAISAGDHSNQPQHF.

The rearrangement joins TRBV28 to TRBJ2-6; unclear D gene. The CDR3 sequence is 15 residues long. Trimming left V 8 bases short and J 1 base short, with 12 bases between. Germline CDR1 MDHEN, CDR2 SYDVKM. CDR3 nucleotides: TGTGCCAGCGGTCAAGCCCTTTCTGGGGCCAACGTCCTGACTTTC. Translation gives CASGQALSGANVLTF.

The V call is TRBV18, the J call TRBJ2-1; D is ambiguous. From germline, CDR1 is KGHSH and CDR2 LQKENI. This CDR3 has 14 amino acids. Trimming cost V 3 bases and J 7 bases, with 13 bases left between them. CDR3 DNA: TGTGCCAGCTCACCCCTGACTGTGAGGAATGAGCAGTTCTTC. Translating gives CASSPLTVRNEQFF.

The chain is built from TRBV28 and TRBJ1-1; tentative D call: TRBD1 (5 bases). CDR3 size: 14 residues. Germline V gene sequence: CDR1 MDHEN, CDR2 SYDVKM. V gave up 3 bases and J gave up 5 bases, with 13 bases separating them. CDR3 coding DNA: TGTGCCAGCAGTTTTGGCAGGGCCTTAACTGAAGCTTTCTTT. Translating gives CASSFGRALTEAFF.

This chain links TRBV11-3 with TRBJ2-7; TRBD1 matches 8 bases. Germline-derived CDR1 and CDR2 are SGHNT and YENEEA. There are 15 residues in the CDR3. V dropped 5 bases and J dropped 0; count of bases not matched to a gene: 6. Here the CDR3 reads CASSPGQAFSYEQYF. In DNA, the CDR3 is TGTGCCAGCAGCCCGGGACAGGCTTTCTCCTACGAGCAGTACTTC.

The chain recombines TRBV2 with TRBJ2-2; D unresolved. Per the germline V gene, CDR1 is SNHLY and CDR2 is FYNNEI. CDR3 length: 13 amino acids. With 4 bases removed from V and 1 base from J, the gap between germline ends came to 4 bases. The CDR3 sequence is CASSVQNTGELFF. The CDR3 DNA reads TGTGCCAGCAGTGTCCAGAACACCGGGGAGCTGTTTTTT.

The chain combines TRBV11-2 with TRBJ2-1, with 11 positions matching TRBD2. There are 17 residues in the CDR3. The germline V gene has CDR1 SGHAT and CDR2 FQNNGV. V shed 1 base and J 9 bases; nucleotides not matched to a gene: 11. The CDR3 protein is CASSLGGVAGGAAEQFF. CDR3 in DNA: TGTGCCAGCAGCTTAGGAGGCGTAGCGGGGGGGGCCGCTGAGCAGTTCTTC.

The gene calls are TRBV6-6 and TRBJ1-5, with 7 bases aligning to TRBD1. V gave up 5 bases and J gave up 4 bases; unmatched junction bases: 5. CDR3 length: 14 residues. In germline, CDR1 is MNHNY, CDR2 SVGAGI (reference sequence). CDR3 sequence: CASSAGTANQPQHF. The CDR3 DNA reads as TGTGCCAGCAGTGCGGGGACAGCTAATCAGCCCCAGCATTTT.

As DNA, the CDR3 is TGTGCCAGCAGCCTAAGGGACAGACCAAATGAAAAACTGTTTTTT. Translating gives CASSLRDRPNEKLFF. The chain couples TRBV7-8 to TRBJ1-4; 7 nucleotides align to TRBD1. Germline assignment: CDR1 SGHVS and CDR2 FQNEAQ. The CDR3 has 15 residues. J lost 5 bases, V lost 5 bases, and 8 bases had no gene match.

The chain joins TRBV6-5 to TRBJ1-2; D not certain. The CDR3 is made up of 14 amino acids. CDR1 and CDR2 from the germline V gene are MNHEY and SVGAGI. Between the trimmed V and J ends, which lost 6 bases and 7 bases, there was a span of 18 bases. The CDR3 loop reads CASSPAHASGGYTF. The CDR3 nucleotides read TGTGCCAGCAGCCCTGCCCACGCCTCGGGTGGCTACACCTTC.

The genes are TRBV5-8 and TRBJ2-5; D remains unclear. The CDR3 contains 15 residues. Trimming shortened V by 4 bases and J by 0 bases, and 13 bases separated the two germline ends. Germline V gene sequence: CDR1 SGHTS, CDR2 YDEGEE. This CDR3 is CASSEVTEYQETQYF. DNA of the CDR3: TGTGCCAGCAGCGAGGTGACCGAGTACCAAGAGACCCAGTACTTC.

V gene TRBV27 combines with J gene TRBJ2-3, with 7 bases matching TRBD1. Germline lookup yields CDR1 MNHEY and CDR2 SMNVEV (reference sequence). The CDR3 is made up of 15 amino acids. V shed 6 bases, J shed 0 bases, and the junction held 6 bases outside the gene matches. The CDR3 coding sequence is TGTGCCAGCAGCGGGACAGCACGTAGCACAGATACGCAGTATTTT. Amino acids: CASSGTARSTDTQYF.

The V call is TRBV7-8, the J call TRBJ1-3; 7 bases map to TRBD1. Germline CDR1 and CDR2: SGHVS and FQNEAQ. This CDR3 is built from 14 residues. The junction had 3 bases not matched to a gene; V was cut back by 6 bases and J by 1 base. CDR3 DNA sequence: TGTGCCAGCAGATCGACAGGGTCTGGAAACACCATATATTTT. Its protein is CASRSTGSGNTIYF.

The chain links TRBV18 to TRBJ2-3, with 8 bases matching TRBD2. CDR1 is KGHSH, CDR2 LQKENI, per germline. With V trimmed by 0 bases and J by 1 base, 6 bases remained unmatched. The CDR3 sequence is 17 residues long. The CDR3 region has the DNA TGTGCCAGCTCACCACCGGGACTAGGATCTGGCACAGATACGCAGTATTTT. Protein sequence: CASSPPGLGSGTDTQYF.

The V call is TRBV5-1, the J call TRBJ2-7; D is possibly TRBD2 (5 bases). V dropped 4 bases and J dropped 9 bases, with 14 bases sitting between them. Per germline, CDR1 SGHRS and CDR2 YFSETQ. This CDR3 comprises 12 residues. The CDR3 sequence: CASSPGKPPQYF. CDR3 nucleotide sequence: TGCGCCAGCAGCCCCGGGAAGCCGCCGCAGTACTTC.

V and J are TRBV5-1 and TRBJ2-7, with TRBD1 matching 10 bases. J gave up 2 bases and V 4 bases, and 6 bases lay outside the gene matches. The CDR3 is made up of 15 amino acids. Germline CDR1 is SGHRS and CDR2 is YFSETQ. The CDR3 DNA is TGCGCCAGCAGCCCGAGGACAGGGGGAGCCTACGAGCAGTACTTC. Translated: CASSPRTGGAYEQYF.

The chain carries TRBV6-1 and TRBJ1-4; 7 bases are shared with TRBD1. The V gene's germline CDR1 is MNHNS and CDR2 SASEGT. Losses at the gene ends were 4 bases for V and 7 bases for J; bases not matched to a gene: 6. This CDR3 is built from 14 residues. Here the CDR3 DNA reads TGTGCCAGCAGTGCGACAGGGTCCGGTGAAAAACTGTTTTTT. Residues: CASSATGSGEKLFF.

The chain combines TRBV29-1 with TRBJ1-5; the D is unclear. V was clipped by 0 bases and J by 11 bases, with 11 bases between them. In germline, CDR1 is SQVTM, CDR2 ANQGSEA. The CDR3 has 12 amino acids. The CDR3, as DNA: TGCAGCGTTGAAGAGCCGGGTACGGCCCAGCATTTT. Its protein product is CSVEEPGTAQHF.

The V gene is TRBV10-3, the J gene TRBJ2-7; 7 bases are a match to TRBD1. The CDR3 covers 16 residues. The V segment lost 3 bases and the J segment 3 bases; nucleotides outside the gene matches: 11. Looked up from germline, CDR1 is ENHRY and CDR2 is SYGVKD. In nucleotides, the CDR3 is TGTGCCATCAGTGAAGGGGGCGACAGGTCATACTACGAGCAGTACTTC. Its protein product is CAISEGGDRSYYEQYF.

The chain recombines TRBV6-1 with TRBJ2-3, with D possibly matching TRBD2 (6 bases). Per the germline V gene, CDR1 is MNHNS and CDR2 is SASEGT. The CDR3 covers 17 residues. V shed 3 bases and J shed 12 bases, with 28 bases lying between them. CDR3 amino acids: CASSDWEVYTDSRPQYF. The CDR3 DNA is TGTGCCAGCAGTGATTGGGAGGTGTACACAGATAGTCGGCCCCAGTATTTT.